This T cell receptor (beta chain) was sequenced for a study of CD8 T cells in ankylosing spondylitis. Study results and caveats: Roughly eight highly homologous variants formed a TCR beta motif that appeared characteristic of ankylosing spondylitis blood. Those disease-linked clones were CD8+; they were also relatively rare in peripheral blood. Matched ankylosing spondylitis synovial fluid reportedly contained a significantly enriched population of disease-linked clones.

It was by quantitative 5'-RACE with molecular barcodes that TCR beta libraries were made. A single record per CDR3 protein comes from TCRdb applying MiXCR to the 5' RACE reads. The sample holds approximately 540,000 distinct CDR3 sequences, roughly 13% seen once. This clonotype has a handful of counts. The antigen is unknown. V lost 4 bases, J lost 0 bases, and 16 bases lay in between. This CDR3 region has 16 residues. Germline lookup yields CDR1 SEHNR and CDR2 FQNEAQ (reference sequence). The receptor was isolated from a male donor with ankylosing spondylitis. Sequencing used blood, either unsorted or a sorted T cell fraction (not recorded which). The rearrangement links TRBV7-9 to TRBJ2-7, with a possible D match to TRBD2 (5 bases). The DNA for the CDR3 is TGTGCCAGCAGCTCCTCCGGACTCGGTAGCTCCTACGAGCAGTACGTC. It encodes CASSSSGLGSSYEQYV.